These 30 T cell receptor beta chains were sequenced from one sample in a study of cytomegalovirus exposure and HLA in healthy donors (dated by TCRdb to 2016 to 2017). Preparation of the library involved the immunoSEQ multiplex PCR assay. For the multiplex PCR, a mixture combining 60 forward primers for TCR Vbeta segments and 13 reverse primers for TCR Jbeta segments was used. This immuneACCESS table, as held by TCRdb, lists in-frame sequences with V and J called but not all clones. Of the missing ones, under half trace to an unresolved V gene in checked studies; the others have no known cause. Present in this sample are around 160,000 clones, roughly 80% of which were seen just once. The ten largest clonotypes hold around 2.2% of the sample. Material for sequencing was PBMCs. The receptors derive from a man in his fifties in good health and CMV-seropositive.

This chain uses TRBV14 with TRBJ1-2, with D perhaps TRBD1 (5 bases). V dropped 5 bases and J dropped 2 bases, with 15 bases sitting between them. Germline CDR1 is SGHDN and CDR2 is FVKESK. The CDR3 sequence is 15 residues long. As DNA, the CDR3 is TGTGCCAGCAGCGTCCAACCAGGGTGGAACTATGGCTACACCTTC. It translates to CASSVQPGWNYGYTF.

The rearrangement links TRBV6-1 to TRBJ1-3; TRBD1 is a possible D gene (5 bases). Looked up from germline, CDR1 is MNHNS and CDR2 is SASEGT. Trimming removed 6 bases at V and 0 bases at J, with 12 bases between. The CDR3 loop spans 15 amino acids. In nucleotides, the CDR3 is TGTGCCAGCAGAGTGGACATCCTCTCTGGAAACACCATATATTTT. Protein product: CASRVDILSGNTIYF.

V and J are TRBV28 and TRBJ1-4; D not certain. The CDR3 is made up of 16 amino acids. CDR1 MDHEN and CDR2 SYDVKM come from the germline V gene. V gave up 4 bases and J gave up 4 bases, with 16 bases separating them. The CDR3 spells CASSSRHGGLNEKLFF. CDR3 coding DNA: TGTGCCAGCAGTTCACGGCATGGAGGGCTTAATGAAAAACTGTTTTTT.

The chain has TRBV9 and TRBJ2-3; 12 nucleotides match TRBD2. The CDR3 extends over 18 amino acids. Trimming took 3 bases from V and 0 from J; bases not matched to a gene: 8. The germline V gene has CDR1 SGDLS and CDR2 YYNGEE. CDR3 bases: TGTGCCAGCAGCGCCCGACTAGCGGGGGACTTTAGCACAGATACGCAGTATTTT. This translates into CASSARLAGDFSTDTQYF.

The chain employs TRBV5-4 and TRBJ2-3, with 7 nucleotides matching TRBD2. CDR3 length equals 16 residues. The germline V gene has CDR1 SGHNT and CDR2 YYREEE (reference sequence). V dropped 3 bases and J dropped 1; count of bases not matched to a gene: 8. The chain's CDR3 is CASSSLFGRGTDTQYF. The CDR3 bases are TGTGCCAGCAGCTCCCTTTTTGGGAGGGGCACAGATACGCAGTATTTT.

This clone was observed a few times. The chain joins TRBV2 to TRBJ1-6; D is undetermined. V lost 1 base, J lost 9 bases, and 7 bases lay in between. Germline loops: CDR1 SNHLY, CDR2 FYNNEI. CDR3 size: 13 residues. CDR3 bases: TGTGCCAGCAGTGAAGAAACAGCTTCACCCCTCCACTTT. Translating gives CASSEETASPLHF.

This chain links TRBV7-6 with TRBJ1-2, with D perhaps TRBD1 (6 bases). Germline assignment: CDR1 SGHVS and CDR2 FNYEAQ. The V and J ends lost 5 bases and 6 bases respectively, with 13 bases between them. The CDR3 is 13 residues long. The CDR3 coding sequence is TGTGCCAGCAGCGGGCAGGGGTCGAATGGCTACACCTTC. Translated: CASSGQGSNGYTF.

The chain recombines TRBV4-3 with TRBJ2-7; 12 bases map to TRBD2. V gave up 0 bases and J gave up 4 bases; unmatched junction bases: 7. Germline V lookup: CDR1 LGHNA, CDR2 YSLEER. The CDR3 consists of 17 residues. CDR3 nucleotides: TGCGCCAGCAGCCAAGATCACCCTAGCGGGGGGGTATACGAGCAGTACTTC. This translates into CASSQDHPSGGVYEQYF.

A few counts support this clone. This chain joins TRBV29-1 and TRBJ2-3, with D perhaps matching TRBD1 (6 bases). CDR3 length: 13 residues. Trimming pared 8 bases from V and 0 bases from J, leaving 12 bases between. In germline, CDR1 is SQVTM, CDR2 ANQGSEA. The CDR3 protein is CSPTGHSTDTQYF. The CDR3 coding sequence is TGCAGCCCCACGGGACATAGCACAGATACGCAGTATTTT.

The rearrangement uses TRBV2 and TRBJ1-2; unclear D gene. CDR1 and CDR2 (germline): SNHLY, FYNNEI. This CDR3 is built from 12 residues. V lost 1 base and J lost 5, with 5 bases in between. CDR3 DNA sequence: TGTGCCAGCAGTGAAGAGAGGTATGGCTACACCTTC. It translates to CASSEERYGYTF.

In DNA, the CDR3 is TGTGCCAGCAGCTTAGTTTTAGGACAGGGAGACATTGGGGCCAACGTCCTGACTTTC. Translated: CASSLVLGQGDIGANVLTF. The chain recombines TRBV7-6 with TRBJ2-6; TRBD1 aligns across 8 bases. Germline CDR1 and CDR2: SGHVS and FNYEAQ. The CDR3 is 19 residues long. Trimming took 1 base from V and 3 from J; bases not matched to a gene: 11.

The rearrangement uses TRBV2 and TRBJ2-7; 8 positions match TRBD1. There are 14 residues in the CDR3. J lost 4 bases, V lost 4 bases, and 6 bases had no gene match. Germline-derived CDR1 and CDR2 are SNHLY and FYNNEI. The CDR3 spells CASSAGTGAYEQYF. The DNA for the CDR3 is TGTGCCAGCAGTGCCGGGACAGGCGCTTACGAGCAGTACTTC.

This chain uses TRBV7-2 with TRBJ1-1; D gene uncertain. Trimming pared 4 bases from V and 5 bases from J, leaving 17 bases between. CDR3 size: 15 residues. Germline V lookup: CDR1 SGHTA, CDR2 FQGNSA. The CDR3 bases are TGTGCCAGCAGCTCTTCGTTCGGGAGTGGTACTGAAGCTTTCTTT. Protein product: CASSSSFGSGTEAFF.

This chain uses TRBV15 with TRBJ1-2; D perhaps matches TRBD1 (5 bases). The germline V gene encodes CDR1 LNHNV and CDR2 YYDKDF (reference sequence). The V end was cut by 0 bases, the J end by 2 bases, with 7 bases between. This CDR3 has 14 amino acids. CDR3 sequence (DNA): TGTGCCACCAGCAGAGACAGGGAAAACTATGGCTACACCTTC. This sequence encodes CATSRDRENYGYTF.

The chain employs TRBV15 and TRBJ2-3, with TRBD1 matching over 8 bases. The CDR3 length is 14 residues. Trimming at V came to 8 bases and at J to 0 bases, leaving 4 bases not matched to a gene. The germline V gene has CDR1 LNHNV and CDR2 YYDKDF (reference sequence). This CDR3 reads CATHGQGSTDTQYF. The DNA for the CDR3 is TGTGCCACCCATGGACAGGGAAGCACAGATACGCAGTATTTT. Full variable domain (rest looked up from reference TRBV15 and TRBJ2-3): DAMVIQNPRYQVTQFGKPVTLSCSQTLNHNVMYWYQQKSSQAPKLLFHYYDKDFNNEADTPDNFQSRRPNTSFCFLDIRSPGLGDTAMYLCATHGQGSTDTQYFGPGTRLTVL.

The CDR3 here is CASSEFRAETQYF. The CDR3 nucleotides are TGCGCCAGCAGTGAGTTCAGGGCAGAGACCCAGTACTTC. The rearrangement uses TRBV10-2 and TRBJ2-5; D possibly corresponds to TRBD1 (5 bases). The V gene lost 1 base and the J gene lost 4 bases, with 7 bases spanning the gap. Germline V gene lookup returns CDR1 WSHSY and CDR2 SAAADI. CDR3 length: 13 amino acids.

V and J are TRBV5-8 and TRBJ1-1; possible D gene TRBD1, 5 bases. The CDR3 has 15 residues. CDR1 and CDR2 from the germline V gene are SGHTS and YDEGEE. V was shortened by 2 bases and J by 5 bases, with 16 bases between the two germline ends. The CDR3 protein is CASSLGQGRLTEAFF. The CDR3 nucleotides read TGTGCCAGCAGCTTAGGGCAGGGCAGGTTAACTGAAGCTTTCTTT.

This chain connects TRBV7-2 to TRBJ1-4, with D uncertain. The CDR3 loop spans 12 amino acids. The germline V gene has CDR1 SGHTA and CDR2 FQGNSA. Trimming stripped 1 base from V and 8 bases from J, with 5 bases between. The chain's CDR3 is CASSLEEEKLFF. CDR3 nucleotide sequence: TGTGCCAGCAGCTTAGAGGAGGAAAAACTGTTTTTT.

The chain uses TRBV5-1 and TRBJ1-1, with unresolved D. Trimming shortened V by 0 bases and J by 8 bases, and 5 bases separated the two germline ends. Germline V lookup: CDR1 SGHRS, CDR2 YFSETQ. CDR3 size: 11 residues. The CDR3 protein is CASSLGREAFF. Here the CDR3 DNA reads TGCGCCAGCAGCTTGGGCAGGGAAGCTTTCTTT. The entire variable domain, with the rest obtained from reference TRBV5-1 and TRBJ1-1, is as follows: KAGVTQTPRYLIKTRGQQVTLSCSPISGHRSVSWYQQTPGQGLQFLFEYFSETQRNKGNFPGRFSGRQFSNSRSEMNVSTLELGDSALYLCASSLGREAFFGQGTRLTVV.

As DNA, the CDR3 is TGTGCCAGCAGTCAGGGGACTAGCACCTACAATGAGCAGTTCTTC. Translating it yields CASSQGTSTYNEQFF. The chain couples TRBV6-5 to TRBJ2-1; 9 bases are a match to TRBD2. The trim removed 5 bases at V and 2 bases at J, leaving 4 bases unmatched. The CDR3 extends over 15 amino acids. Germline lookup yields CDR1 MNHEY and CDR2 SVGAGI.

V and J are TRBV11-2 and TRBJ2-7, with D perhaps matching TRBD1 (6 bases). This CDR3 comprises 14 residues. CDR1 and CDR2 from the germline V gene are SGHAT and FQNNGV. Trimming removed 2 bases from V and 1 base from J, with 9 bases in between. The CDR3 DNA reads TGTGCCAGCAGCTTAATCACAGGGTCCTACGAGCAGTACTTC. Translated: CASSLITGSYEQYF.

This chain uses TRBV7-8 with TRBJ1-1, with 9 bases that match TRBD1. This CDR3 spans 13 amino acids. J lost 3 bases, V lost 5 bases, and 1 base had no gene match. Germline lookup yields CDR1 SGHVS and CDR2 FQNEAQ. This CDR3 reads CASSRDRDTEAFF. CDR3 DNA: TGTGCCAGCAGCCGGGACAGGGACACTGAAGCTTTCTTT.

The chain couples TRBV4-3 to TRBJ2-1, with 9 nucleotides matching TRBD1. With 0 bases clipped from V and 2 bases from J, the junction kept 5 bases outside the gene matches. Germline assignment: CDR1 LGHNA and CDR2 YSLEER. The CDR3 has 17 residues. The chain's CDR3 is CASSQDIRDRAYNEQFF. Written as DNA, the CDR3 is TGCGCCAGCAGCCAAGATATTAGGGACAGGGCCTACAATGAGCAGTTCTTC.

This chain connects TRBV29-1 to TRBJ2-5; TRBD2 matches at 8 bases. Germline CDR1 SQVTM, CDR2 ANQGSEA. The CDR3 runs to 14 residues. Unmatched junction bases numbered 5, after V lost 3 bases and J lost 2 bases. This chain's CDR3 is CSVDLVAGQETQYF. CDR3 nucleotides: TGCAGCGTTGACTTGGTAGCGGGGCAAGAGACCCAGTACTTC. Full variable domain (outside the CDR3, taken from reference TRBV29-1 and TRBJ2-5): SAVISQKPSRDICQRGTSLTIQCQVDSQVTMMFWYRQQPGQSLTLIATANQGSEATYESGFVIDKFPISRPNLTFSTLTVSNMSPEDSSIYLCSVDLVAGQETQYFGPGTRLLVL.

This clone is a singleton in its sample. V is TRBV9 and J is TRBJ2-2, with 10 bases lining up with TRBD2. The CDR3 has 16 amino acids. V shed 0 bases, J shed 8 bases, and the junction held 7 bases outside the gene matches. CDR1 SGDLS and CDR2 YYNGEE come from the germline V gene. The CDR3 reads CASSVESGGAFGELFF. The CDR3 DNA is TGTGCCAGCAGCGTAGAAAGCGGGGGGGCATTTGGGGAGCTGTTTTTT.

The gene calls are TRBV13 and TRBJ2-3, with 7 nucleotides matching TRBD1. Germline V CDR1 and CDR2: PRHDT, FYEKMQ (reference sequence). V lost 0 bases and J lost 3; bases outside the gene matches: 6. This CDR3 comprises 16 residues. CDR3 nucleotide sequence: TGTGCCAGCAGCTTAGGGATACAGGGGATTACAGATACGCAGTATTTT. This gives the protein CASSLGIQGITDTQYF. The whole variable domain, remainder taken from reference TRBV13 and TRBJ2-3, is AAGVIQSPRHLIKEKRETATLKCYPIPRHDTVYWYQQGPGQDPQFLISFYEKMQSDKGSIPDRFSAQQFSDYHSELNMSSLELGDSALYFCASSLGIQGITDTQYFGPGTRLTVL.

J is TRBJ1-2 and V is TRBV5-1; D possibly corresponds to TRBD1 (6 bases). The germline V gene has CDR1 SGHRS and CDR2 YFSETQ. The CDR3 runs to 14 residues. The V end was cut by 0 bases, the J end by 2 bases, with 8 bases between. The CDR3 bases are TGCGCCAGCAGCTTGGTCGGGACAAACTATGGCTACACCTTC. Its translation is CASSLVGTNYGYTF.

V usage is TRBV29-1 and J usage is TRBJ1-1; D ambiguous. There are 15 residues in the CDR3. V was shortened by 1 base and J by 3 bases, with 15 bases between the two germline ends. Germline CDR1 and CDR2: SQVTM and ANQGSEA. CDR3 loop: CSVEGDPGKYTEAFF. CDR3 sequence (DNA): TGCAGCGTTGAAGGAGACCCGGGGAAATACACTGAAGCTTTCTTT.

V gene TRBV30 combines with J gene TRBJ2-1, with D tentatively TRBD2 (5 bases). V lost 3 bases, J lost 2 bases, and 8 bases lay in between. This CDR3 has 13 amino acids. Per the germline V gene, CDR1 is GTSNPN and CDR2 is SVGIG (reference sequence). CDR3 loop: CAWSRGTYNEQFF. Here the CDR3 DNA reads TGTGCCTGGAGCAGAGGGACCTACAATGAGCAGTTCTTC.

The chain recombines TRBV15 with TRBJ2-7; D is possibly TRBD1 (5 bases). Between the trimmed V and J ends, which lost 5 bases and 4 bases, there was a span of 12 bases. This CDR3 region has 13 residues. Germline-derived CDR1 and CDR2 are LNHNV and YYDKDF (reference sequence). The CDR3 DNA sequence: TGTGCCACCAGCGGTCAGGGTTCGTACGAGCAGTACTTC. This codes for CATSGQGSYEQYF.